Each of the 23 T cell receptor beta chains below was sequenced from the same sample in a study of T cells in women clearing cervical HPV infection. The repertoire was sequenced with immunoSEQ multiplex PCR; TCRdb's copy has only in-frame clones and lacks some. Listed are around 39,000 clones; roughly 5.8% falls within the top ten. The material sequenced was blood buffy coat. These receptors originate from a woman between 18 and 75 years old with a cervical HPV16 infection that either progressed to CIN3+ or cleared (not recorded which).

Points on this clone: This sample also contains other DNA sequences that code for the same CDR3. Partial CDR3 DNA: TGTGCCAGCAGTCCTCGACAGGGCTTCGATACG. Protein sequence: CASSPRQGFDT. The CDR3, in full, reads CASSPRQGFDTQYF. The rearrangement links TRBV7-3 to TRBJ2-3; 7 bases are a match to TRBD1. The CDR3 goes on 3 residues after the read ends, and that part is filled in from the germline J gene. This CDR3 is 14 amino acids long. Trimming at V came to 6 bases and at J to 6 bases, leaving 9 bases not matched to a gene. Germline CDR1 SGHTA, CDR2 FQGTGA.

The covered CDR3 bases are TGTGCCAGAAGCTTGTTGATAGAACGTAGCAATCAGCCC. Protein sequence: CARSLLIERSNQP. The whole CDR3 sequence is CARSLLIERSNQPQHF. V and J are TRBV5-3 and TRBJ1-5; no firm D call. Read coverage stops 3 residues before the CDR3 terminus; the germline J gene supplies the remainder. TRBV5-3 is sorted into the ORF group, with uncertain function. CDR3 length: 16 residues. Deletions cut 1 base from V and 0 bases from J, with 11 bases between.

To note about this clone: The read ends 3 residues before the CDR3 terminus; that terminus is restored from the germline J gene. V and J are TRBV7-2 and TRBJ2-7; 7 nucleotides agree with TRBD2. Trimming removed 5 bases from V and 5 bases from J; junction bases left unmatched: 6. Germline lookup yields CDR1 SGHTA and CDR2 FQGNSA. This CDR3 has 13 residues. The sequenced part of the CDR3 DNA is TGTGCCAGCAGCCGCGCGGGAGACCACGAG. This codes for CASSRAGDHE. The whole CDR3 sequence is CASSRAGDHEQYF. The full variable domain, with the rest looked up from reference TRBV7-2 and TRBJ2-7, is GAGVSQSPSNKVTEKGKDVELRCDPISGHTALYWYRQSLGQGLEFLIYFQGNSAPDKSGLPSDRFSAERTGGSVSTLTIQRTQQEDSAVYLCASSRAGDHEQYFGPGTRLTVT.

Worth noting for this clone: The CDR3 end is not reached by the read, which stops 3 residues before it; the germline J gene fills it in. The gene calls are TRBV5-6 and TRBJ2-7; no firm D call. The CDR3 runs 13 residues. V dropped 1 base and J dropped 0 bases, with 5 bases sitting between them. Germline V CDR1 and CDR2: SGHDT, YYEEEE. CDR3 DNA, as far as it was read: TGTGCCAGCAGCTTGCGTGTCTCCTACGAG. Its translation is CASSLRVSYE. The whole CDR3 protein is CASSLRVSYEQYF. Together with reference TRBV5-6 and TRBJ2-7, the CDR3 gives the full variable domain: DAGVTQSPTHLIKTRGQQVTLRCSPKSGHDTVSWYQQALGQGPQFIFQYYEEEERQRGNFPDRFSGHQFPNYSSELNVNALLLGDSALYLCASSLRVSYEQYFGPGTRLTVT.

A remark on this clone: The CDR3 end is not reached by the read, which stops 3 residues before it; the germline J gene fills it in. The chain carries TRBV2 and TRBJ2-3; D gene ambiguous. The CDR3 totals 19 residues. V was cut by 2 bases and J by 0 bases, with 21 bases left in between. Germline V gene data show CDR1 as SNHLY and CDR2 as FYNNEI. CDR3 DNA (partial): TGTGCCAGCAGTGAATCTGACTCTACTCGCGGTACTAGCACAGATACG. This encodes CASSESDSTRGTSTDT. The full CDR3 is CASSESDSTRGTSTDTQYF.

A note on this clone: The read terminates 3 residues before the CDR3 end, so the remaining end is supplied by the germline J gene. This rearrangement joins TRBV4-1 to TRBJ2-7, with D possibly TRBD2 on 6 matching bases. The CDR3 extends over 15 amino acids. V was cut by 2 bases and J by 0 bases, with 11 bases left in between. The germline V gene encodes CDR1 MGHRA and CDR2 YSYEKL. CDR3 region: CASSQTSSLSYEQYF. The covered CDR3 bases are TGCGCCAGCAGCCAAACTAGCTCCCTCTCCTACGAG.

A note on this clone: The read is 3 residues too short to cover the CDR3 end, so that end is filled in from the germline J gene. The chain carries TRBV5-1 and TRBJ2-7; D is uncertain. Germline CDR1 and CDR2: SGHRS and YFSETQ. V dropped 4 bases and J dropped 3 bases, with 14 bases sitting between them. CDR3 length: 14 amino acids. The part of the CDR3 DNA that was read is TGCGCCAGCAGCCCGTCAACAGACGACTACGAG. Amino acid sequence: CASSPSTDDYE. The CDR3 as a whole reads CASSPSTDDYEQYF.

Comments on this clone: The missing CDR3 end, 3 residues past where the read stops, is filled in from the germline J gene. This chain uses TRBV7-2 with TRBJ1-2, with D unresolved. Germline values: CDR1 SGHTA, CDR2 FQGNSA. CDR3 length: 13 residues. The covered CDR3 bases are TGTGCCAGCAGCTGGCTAGCGGGAGTCGAC. It is translated as CASSWLAGVD. The entire CDR3 reads CASSWLAGVDYTF. The entire variable domain, with the rest obtained from reference TRBV7-2 and TRBJ1-2, is as follows: GAGVSQSPSNKVTEKGKDVELRCDPISGHTALYWYRQSLGQGLEFLIYFQGNSAPDKSGLPSDRFSAERTGGSVSTLTIQRTQQEDSAVYLCASSWLAGVDYTFGSGTRLTVV.

A note on this clone: With the read ending 3 residues before the CDR3 end, the germline J gene is used to fill in that end. This same CDR3 is encoded by further DNA sequences in the sample. The V and J genes are TRBV7-9 and TRBJ1-3; possibly TRBD1 for D (6 bases). V was cut by 5 bases and J by 3 bases, with 11 bases left in between. The CDR3 loop spans 14 amino acids. Germline V gene sequence: CDR1 SEHNR, CDR2 FQNEAQ (reference sequence). CDR3 sequence: CASSPTGSGNTIYF. The covered CDR3 bases are TGTGCCAGCAGCCCTACAGGGAGTGGAAACACC.

In the case of this clone: The read ends 3 residues shy of where the CDR3 ends; the end is completed using the germline J gene. The rearrangement links TRBV7-2 to TRBJ1-6; D perhaps matches TRBD1 (5 bases). Per the germline V gene, CDR1 is SGHTA and CDR2 is FQGNSA. V lost 6 bases and J lost 8, with 14 bases in between. CDR3 size: 14 residues. CDR3 loop: CASSIDRLYSPLHF. CDR3 DNA (partial): TGTGCCAGCAGTATTGACAGACTCTATTCACCC.

With respect to this clone: The CDR3 end lies 3 residues beyond the end of the read and is filled in from the germline J gene. The rearrangement joins TRBV10-2 to TRBJ1-5, with D possibly being TRBD1 (5 bases). The CDR3 is made up of 13 amino acids. V was clipped by 0 bases and J by 7 bases, with 7 bases between them. The germline gives CDR1 WSHSY, CDR2 SAAADI. The part of the CDR3 DNA that was read is TGCGCCAGCAGTGAGTCCCCAGGGCAGCCC. Translating it yields CASSESPGQP. The CDR3 in full is CASSESPGQPQHF.

Concerning this clone itself: The read stops 3 residues short of the end of the CDR3; the missing end is completed from the germline J gene. This chain links TRBV20-1 with TRBJ2-7, with 7 bases matching TRBD1. Trimming removed 0 bases from V and 0 bases from J; junction bases left unmatched: 8. The length of the CDR3 is 16 residues. CDR1 and CDR2 (germline): DFQATT, SNEGSKA (reference sequence). The DNA read from the CDR3 is TGCAGTGCTAGAGATTGGGACAGCAAGAGCTCCTACGAG. Protein product: CSARDWDSKSSYE. The CDR3 as a whole reads CSARDWDSKSSYEQYF.

Remarks on this clone: With the read ending 3 residues before the CDR3 end, the germline J gene is used to fill in that end. The rearrangement uses TRBV19 and TRBJ1-2; 11 bases fit TRBD1. This CDR3 spans 15 amino acids. J lost 4 bases, V lost 5 bases, and 6 bases had no gene match. The germline V gene has CDR1 LNHDA and CDR2 SQIVND (reference sequence). The CDR3 region is CASSARTGGIYGYTF. CDR3 DNA, as far as it was read: TGTGCCAGTAGTGCCCGGACAGGGGGCATCTATGGC.

On this clone: The read halts 3 residues ahead of the CDR3 end, with the missing end drawn from the germline J gene. This chain joins TRBV5-1 and TRBJ2-7; D remains ambiguous. The CDR3 totals 12 residues. The germline V gene encodes CDR1 SGHRS and CDR2 YFSETQ. Deletions cut 4 bases from V and 1 base from J, with 6 bases between. Here the CDR3 reads CASSDGSYEQYF. Partial CDR3 DNA: TGCGCCAGCAGCGACGGGTCCTACGAG.

Of note for this clone: The read ends 3 residues shy of where the CDR3 ends; the end is completed using the germline J gene. The genes are TRBV5-6 and TRBJ2-7; 10 bases agree with TRBD2. Looked up from germline, CDR1 is SGHDT and CDR2 is YYEEEE. The length of the CDR3 is 13 residues. V lost 4 bases, J lost 5 bases, and 3 bases stayed unmatched. The DNA read from the CDR3 is TGTGCCAGCAGCAGGACTAGCGGTAACGAG. This translates into CASSRTSGNE. The CDR3 in full is CASSRTSGNEQYF.

Note on this clone: Coverage ceases 3 residues before the CDR3 finishes, and the germline J gene fills in the end. The rearrangement uses TRBV5-6 and TRBJ1-2, with 9 bases matching TRBD1. CDR1 SGHDT and CDR2 YYEEEE come from the germline V gene. CDR3 length: 14 amino acids. With V trimmed by 3 bases and J by 4 bases, 4 bases remained unmatched. The CDR3 is CASSSGQGFYGYTF. The CDR3 DNA, read in part, is TGTGCCAGCAGCTCGGGACAGGGCTTCTATGGC.

About this clone: The CDR3 is cut off 3 residues early in the read; its end comes from the germline J gene. V is TRBV30 and J is TRBJ1-5; no definite D call. V lost 2 bases and J lost 4, with 12 bases in between. The V gene's germline CDR1 is GTSNPN and CDR2 SVGIG (reference sequence). The CDR3 spans 14 residues. The part of the CDR3 DNA that was read is TGTGCCTGGAGTACCCCAGGATTAAATCAGCCC. It specifies CAWSTPGLNQP. The CDR3 in its entirety is CAWSTPGLNQPQHF.

On this clone itself: The read ends 3 residues before the CDR3 terminus; that terminus is restored from the germline J gene. This chain uses TRBV19 with TRBJ1-2, with TRBD1 matching over 10 bases. The CDR3 runs 15 residues. Germline-derived CDR1 and CDR2 are LNHDA and SQIVND (reference sequence). The CDR3 sequence: CASSSGQGGSYDYTF. The sequenced part of the CDR3 DNA is TGTGCCAGTAGTTCAGGACAGGGGGGTTCCTACGAC.

With respect to this clone: The read falls 3 residues short of the CDR3 end, and the missing part is taken from the germline J gene. This chain links TRBV28 with TRBJ2-7; 11 positions agree with TRBD2. CDR1 is MDHEN and CDR2 is SYDVKM in the germline V gene. V lost 5 bases, J lost 1 base, and 7 bases stayed unmatched. This CDR3 region has 16 residues. CDR3 DNA, as far as it was read: TGTGCCAGCAGTCTAGGGGGGACTAGCGGATCCTACGAG. It is translated as CASSLGGTSGSYE. The complete CDR3 protein is CASSLGGTSGSYEQYF.

On this clone: The observed sequence ends 3 residues before the CDR3 terminus, with the missing tail filled in from the germline J gene. The chain has TRBV28 and TRBJ2-7, with 14 bases that match TRBD2. V dropped 4 bases and J dropped 6; count of bases not matched to a gene: 20. This CDR3 contains 20 residues. Germline V lookup: CDR1 MDHEN, CDR2 SYDVKM. The sequenced CDR3 bases are TGTGCCAGCAGTTACCCCACAGGAAAACCGGGACTAGCGGGAGCTCTCGAG. Translation: CASSYPTGKPGLAGALE. The full CDR3 reads CASSYPTGKPGLAGALEQYF.

About this clone: The read falls 3 residues short of the CDR3 end, and the missing part is taken from the germline J gene. The rearrangement uses TRBV5-1 and TRBJ1-2; 9 bases agree with TRBD1. With 3 bases clipped from V and 1 base from J, the junction kept 4 bases outside the gene matches. This CDR3 region has 15 residues. Germline V gene lookup returns CDR1 SGHRS and CDR2 YFSETQ. CDR3 in amino acids: CASSSNRGRNYGYTF. The part of the CDR3 DNA that was read is TGCGCCAGCAGCTCCAACAGGGGGCGTAACTATGGC.

On this clone: The missing CDR3 end, 3 residues past where the read stops, is filled in from the germline J gene. The genes are TRBV2 and TRBJ1-6; 9 nucleotides line up with TRBD1. Trimming removed 5 bases from V and 10 bases from J; junction bases left unmatched: 9. The CDR3 has 15 residues. Germline values: CDR1 SNHLY, CDR2 FYNNEI. The CDR3 DNA, read in part, is TGTGCCAGCAGTCCTCCGGGACAGGGTGTCTCACCC. Its translation is CASSPPGQGVSP. The entire CDR3 reads CASSPPGQGVSPLHF. The full variable domain, with the rest looked up from reference TRBV2 and TRBJ1-6, is EPEVTQTPSHQVTQMGQEVILRCVPISNHLYFYWYRQILGQKVEFLVSFYNNEISEKSEIFDDQFSVERPDGSNFTLKIRSTKLEDSAMYFCASSPPGQGVSPLHFGNGTRLTVT.

Concerning this clone itself: The missing CDR3 end, 3 residues past where the read stops, is filled in from the germline J gene. The chain carries TRBV10-3 and TRBJ2-7, with TRBD1 as a possible D gene (6 bases). Germline CDR1 reads ENHRY; CDR2 reads SYGVKD. V dropped 6 bases and J dropped 1 base, with 16 bases sitting between them. The CDR3 length is 15 residues. The CDR3 here is CAISGTDRLSYEQYF. Incomplete CDR3 DNA: TGTGCCATCAGCGGTACGGACAGACTGTCCTACGAG.